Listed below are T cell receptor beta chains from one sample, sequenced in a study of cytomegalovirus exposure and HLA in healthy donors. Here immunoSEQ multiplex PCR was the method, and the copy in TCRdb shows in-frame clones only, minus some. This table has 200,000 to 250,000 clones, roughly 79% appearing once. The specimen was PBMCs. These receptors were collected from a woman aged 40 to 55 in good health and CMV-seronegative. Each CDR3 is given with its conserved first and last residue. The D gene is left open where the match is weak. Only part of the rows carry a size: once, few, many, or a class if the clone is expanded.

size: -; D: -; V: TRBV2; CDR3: CATRVSDTQYF
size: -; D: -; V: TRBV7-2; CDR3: CASSLDSETQYF
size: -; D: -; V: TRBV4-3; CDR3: CASSQERTIETQYF
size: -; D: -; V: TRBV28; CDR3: CASSLVGGNTIYF
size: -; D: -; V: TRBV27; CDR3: CASSLSVLGGNTIYF
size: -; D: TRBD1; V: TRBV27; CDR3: CASSSTRDRGLNSPLHF
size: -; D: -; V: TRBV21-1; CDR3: CATTKRGGTEAFF
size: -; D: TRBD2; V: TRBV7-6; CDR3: CASSLARGARETQYF
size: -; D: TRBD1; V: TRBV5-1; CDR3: CASSLGQGDQETQYF
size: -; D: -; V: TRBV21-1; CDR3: CASSKADDNITGQGTTNQPQHF
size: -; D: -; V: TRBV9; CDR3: CASSVAATTASTDTQYF
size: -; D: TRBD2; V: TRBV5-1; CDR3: CASSFPLGGGALDTQYF
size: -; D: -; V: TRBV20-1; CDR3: CSGVFGNEQFF
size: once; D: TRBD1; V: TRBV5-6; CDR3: CASSPRLTGDNSPLHF
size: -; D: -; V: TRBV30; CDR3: CAWSSVYEQYF
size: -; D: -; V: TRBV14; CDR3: CASSPAPGPGTEAFF
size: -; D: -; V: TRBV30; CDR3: CAWSRKAGVTNTEAFF
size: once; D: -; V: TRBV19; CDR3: CASSIGSTRGFGDTQYF
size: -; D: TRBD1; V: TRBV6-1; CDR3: CASSELDRATLRSSYEQYF